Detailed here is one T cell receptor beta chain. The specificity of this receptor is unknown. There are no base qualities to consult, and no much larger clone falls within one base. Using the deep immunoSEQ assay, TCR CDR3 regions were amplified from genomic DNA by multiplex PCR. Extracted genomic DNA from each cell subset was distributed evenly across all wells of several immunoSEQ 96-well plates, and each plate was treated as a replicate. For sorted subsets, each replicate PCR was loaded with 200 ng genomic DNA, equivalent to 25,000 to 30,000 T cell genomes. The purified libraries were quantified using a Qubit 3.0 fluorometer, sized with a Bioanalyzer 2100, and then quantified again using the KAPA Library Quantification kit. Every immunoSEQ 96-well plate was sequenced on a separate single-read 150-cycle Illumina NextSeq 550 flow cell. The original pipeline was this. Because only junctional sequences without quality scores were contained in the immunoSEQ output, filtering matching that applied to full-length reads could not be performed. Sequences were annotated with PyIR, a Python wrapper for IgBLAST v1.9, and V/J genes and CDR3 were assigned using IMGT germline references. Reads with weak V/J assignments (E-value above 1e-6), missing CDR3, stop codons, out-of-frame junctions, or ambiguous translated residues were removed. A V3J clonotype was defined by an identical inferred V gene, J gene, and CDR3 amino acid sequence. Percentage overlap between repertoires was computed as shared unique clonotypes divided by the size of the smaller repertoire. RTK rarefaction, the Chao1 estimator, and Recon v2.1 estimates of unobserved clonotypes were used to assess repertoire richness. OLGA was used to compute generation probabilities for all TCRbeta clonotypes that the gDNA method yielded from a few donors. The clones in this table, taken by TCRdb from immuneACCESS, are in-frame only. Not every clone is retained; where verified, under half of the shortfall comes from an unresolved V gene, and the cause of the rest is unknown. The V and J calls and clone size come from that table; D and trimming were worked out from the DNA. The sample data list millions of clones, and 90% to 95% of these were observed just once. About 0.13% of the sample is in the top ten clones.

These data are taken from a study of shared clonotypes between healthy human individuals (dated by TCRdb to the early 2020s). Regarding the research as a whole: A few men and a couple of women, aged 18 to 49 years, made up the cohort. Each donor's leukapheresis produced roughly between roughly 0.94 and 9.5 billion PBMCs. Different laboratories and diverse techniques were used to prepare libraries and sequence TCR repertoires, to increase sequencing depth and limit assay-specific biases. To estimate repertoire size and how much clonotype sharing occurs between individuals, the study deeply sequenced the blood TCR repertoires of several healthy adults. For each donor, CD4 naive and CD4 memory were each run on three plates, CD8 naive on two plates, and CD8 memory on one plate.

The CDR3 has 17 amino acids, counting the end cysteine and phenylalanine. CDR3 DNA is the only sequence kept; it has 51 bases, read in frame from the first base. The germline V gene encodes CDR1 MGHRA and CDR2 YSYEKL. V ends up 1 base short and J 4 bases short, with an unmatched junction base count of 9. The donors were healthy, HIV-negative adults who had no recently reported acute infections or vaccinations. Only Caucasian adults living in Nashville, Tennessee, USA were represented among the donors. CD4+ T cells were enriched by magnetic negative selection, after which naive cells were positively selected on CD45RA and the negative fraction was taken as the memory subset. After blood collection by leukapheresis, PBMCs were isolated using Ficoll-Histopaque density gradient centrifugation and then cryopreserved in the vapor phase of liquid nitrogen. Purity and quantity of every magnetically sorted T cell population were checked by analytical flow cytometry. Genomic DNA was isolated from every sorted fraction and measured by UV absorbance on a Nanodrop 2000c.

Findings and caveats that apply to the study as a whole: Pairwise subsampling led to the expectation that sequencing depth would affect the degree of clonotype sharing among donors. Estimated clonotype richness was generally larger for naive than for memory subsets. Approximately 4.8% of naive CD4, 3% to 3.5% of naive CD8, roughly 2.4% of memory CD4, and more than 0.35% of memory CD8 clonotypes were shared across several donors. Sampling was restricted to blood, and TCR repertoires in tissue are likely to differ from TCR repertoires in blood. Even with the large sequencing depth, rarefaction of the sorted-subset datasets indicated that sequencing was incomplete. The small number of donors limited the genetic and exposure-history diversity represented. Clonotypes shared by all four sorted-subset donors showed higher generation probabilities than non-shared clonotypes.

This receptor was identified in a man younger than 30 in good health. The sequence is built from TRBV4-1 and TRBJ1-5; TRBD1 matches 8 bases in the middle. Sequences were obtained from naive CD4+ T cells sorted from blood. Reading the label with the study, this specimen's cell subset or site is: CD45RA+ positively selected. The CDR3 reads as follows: CASSQVRGRGQNQPQHF. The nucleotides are TGCGCCAGCAGCCAAGTACGAGGCAGGGGGCAGAATCAGCCCCAGCATTTT.